This T cell receptor beta chain was captured by sequencing in a study of T-cell reconstitution after alpha-beta-depleted transplantation in children. This CDR3 has 15 amino acids. CDR1 SGHAT and CDR2 FQNNGV come from the germline V gene. General study results and limits: T-cell counts and diversity at one year post-transplant came mainly from newly produced T cells. After transplant, at about two months, alpha-beta T cells were reportedly derived from several hundred expanded graft clones.

Notes on this clonotype: What it recognizes is unknown. Sequence at one end of the junction differs from germline and may be a read error.

Molecular barcoding with unique molecular identifiers was used for the TCRbeta library. TCRdb reanalysed the PCR reads using MiXCR and keeps one entry per CDR3 protein. The table includes about 980,000 distinct CDR3 sequences, about 29% detected once. The receptor was isolated from a boy under three years old who had a stem cell transplant for SCID, so the T cells may come from the graft donor. The sample consisted of PBMCs, mostly from graft donor cells, taken 360 days after TCRalphabeta/CD19-depleted stem cell transplant. This chain connects TRBV11-2 to TRBJ2-1, with a possible D match to TRBD2 (6 bases). Here the CDR3 reads CASSVDPTGRNEQFF. The CDR3 DNA reads as TGTGCCAGCAGCGTAGACCCCACCGGGAGAAATGAGCAGTTCTTC.